One and the same sample provided the 24 T cell receptor beta chains below, sequenced in a study of T cell responses to AZD1222 COVID-19 vaccine. Measured with immunoSEQ multiplex PCR; TCRdb has only the in-frame clones, and not every one. The sample lists roughly 120,000 clones; around 84% were seen once. Sequencing was performed on peripheral blood, taken on day 0 of AZD1222 vaccination. All receptors derive from an adult in good health.

The gene calls are TRBV28 and TRBJ2-4; D unclear. CDR1 is MDHEN and CDR2 is SYDVKM in the germline V gene. The CDR3 covers 17 residues. V was trimmed by 8 bases and J by 5 bases, leaving 25 bases between them. For the CDR3, the DNA is TGTGCCAGCGCCTTTTCCGGAGACCCCGTCCGGGAAAACATTCAGTACTTC. Translation gives CASAFSGDPVRENIQYF.

The CDR3 region is CASSSPSGTGGAGNQPQHF. In nucleotides, the CDR3 is TGTGCCAGCAGTTCTCCCTCCGGGACAGGGGGCGCGGGCAATCAGCCCCAGCATTTT. This chain connects TRBV28 to TRBJ1-5; 12 bases are shared with TRBD1. The CDR3 has 19 residues. CDR1 is MDHEN, CDR2 SYDVKM, per germline. The ends lost 4 bases at V and 2 bases at J; junction bases unmatched: 12.

This chain connects TRBV5-1 to TRBJ2-7; tentative D call: TRBD2 (5 bases). Per the germline V gene, CDR1 is SGHRS and CDR2 is YFSETQ. Trimming stripped 0 bases from V and 7 bases from J, with 14 bases between. There are 14 residues in the CDR3. The CDR3 sequence: CASSLGVAMDEQYF. CDR3 coding DNA: TGCGCCAGCAGCTTGGGAGTAGCGATGGATGAGCAGTACTTC.

The genes are TRBV6-1 and TRBJ2-6, with D maybe TRBD1 (6 bases). V gave up 2 bases and J gave up 0 bases, with 8 bases separating them. The CDR3 totals 16 residues. The germline V gene encodes CDR1 MNHNS and CDR2 SASEGT. CDR3: CASSERGGSGANVLTF. For the CDR3, the DNA is TGTGCCAGCAGTGAAAGAGGGGGCTCTGGGGCCAACGTCCTGACTTTC.

This sequence joins TRBV5-1 and TRBJ2-5; D unclear. The germline V and J ends were trimmed by 0 bases and 2 bases, with 11 bases remaining between them. This CDR3 is built from 15 residues. Germline CDR1 reads SGHRS; CDR2 reads YFSETQ. CDR3 DNA sequence: TGCGCCAGCAGCTTGGCACTTTCACGACAAGAGACCCAGTACTTC. It translates to CASSLALSRQETQYF.

The rearrangement uses TRBV7-3 and TRBJ1-6; D unresolved. V lost 5 bases and J lost 0, with 14 bases in between. Germline V gene lookup returns CDR1 SGHTA and CDR2 FQGTGA. The CDR3 extends over 17 amino acids. The CDR3 spells CASSQEGRNSYNSPLHF. DNA of the CDR3: TGTGCCAGCAGCCAAGAGGGCAGGAACTCCTATAATTCACCCCTCCACTTT. Filled out from reference TRBV7-3 and TRBJ1-6, the complete variable domain reads GAGVSQTPSNKVTEKGKYVELRCDPISGHTALYWYRQSLGQGPEFLIYFQGTGAADDSGLPNDRFFAVRPEGSVSTLKIQRTERGDSAVYLCASSQEGRNSYNSPLHFGNGTRLTVT.

This chain connects TRBV28 to TRBJ2-1; 8 bases map to TRBD2. The CDR3 has 14 amino acids. The V and J ends lost 7 bases and 9 bases, in that order; junction bases with no gene match: 11. The V gene's germline CDR1 is MDHEN and CDR2 SYDVKM. CDR3 protein: CASTSGGELGEQFF. CDR3 DNA sequence: TGTGCCAGCACCTCGGGAGGGGAGCTTGGTGAGCAGTTCTTC.

The rearrangement joins TRBV28 to TRBJ2-7; D possibly corresponds to TRBD2 (7 bases). Germline V lookup: CDR1 MDHEN, CDR2 SYDVKM. The CDR3 contains 13 residues. V lost 9 bases and J lost 4, with 16 bases in between. This chain's CDR3 is CASGGAGSYEQYF. CDR3 DNA: TGTGCCAGTGGGGGGGCCGGTTCGTACGAGCAGTACTTC. The full variable domain, its missing parts supplied by reference TRBV28 and TRBJ2-7, is DVKVTQSSRYLVKRTGEKVFLECVQDMDHENMFWYRQDPGLGLRLIYFSYDVKMKEKGDIPEGYSVSREKKERFSLILESASTNQTSMYLCASGGAGSYEQYFGPGTRLTVT.

This rearrangement joins TRBV7-2 to TRBJ1-1; D remains ambiguous. This CDR3 has 15 amino acids. Germline V lookup: CDR1 SGHTA, CDR2 FQGNSA. V was pared by 8 bases and J by 5 bases, with 21 bases between. The CDR3 DNA sequence: TGTGCCAGCCGAGAAGAGAGAACTAGTCGGACTGAAGCTTTCTTT. Protein sequence: CASREERTSRTEAFF.

This chain joins TRBV7-9 and TRBJ1-1; D is perhaps TRBD1 (5 bases). This CDR3 spans 15 amino acids. The germline V and J ends were trimmed by 5 bases and 5 bases, with 18 bases remaining between them. Germline V lookup: CDR1 SEHNR, CDR2 FQNEAQ (reference sequence). The CDR3 sequence is CASSPNRGGGTEAFF. In DNA, the CDR3 is TGTGCCAGCAGCCCAAATCGGGGGGGAGGGACTGAAGCTTTCTTT.

In DNA form, the CDR3 reads TGTGCCAGTAGCCTCAGGCCGAGCTCCTATAATTCACCCCTCCACTTT. As protein: CASSLRPSSYNSPLHF. The rearrangement links TRBV19 to TRBJ1-6, with D uncertain. The CDR3 length is 16 residues. CDR1 LNHDA and CDR2 SQIVND come from the germline V gene (reference sequence). Trimming removed 6 bases from V and 0 bases from J, with 12 bases in between.

This chain links TRBV5-1 with TRBJ2-3; D remains ambiguous. This CDR3 has 12 amino acids. In germline, CDR1 is SGHRS, CDR2 YFSETQ. Trimming cost V 7 bases and J 5 bases, with 11 bases left between them. The CDR3 DNA reads TGCGCCAGCCGGACCGGGCGAGATACGCAGTATTTT. Its translation: CASRTGRDTQYF.

This chain joins TRBV6-5 and TRBJ1-2; 7 nucleotides line up with TRBD1. V lost 6 bases, J lost 2 bases, and 6 bases stayed unmatched. The germline V gene encodes CDR1 MNHEY and CDR2 SVGAGI. This CDR3 is 14 amino acids long. CDR3 coding DNA: TGTGCCAGCAGGAGTATGACAGGGAACTATGGCTACACCTTC. Translated, it gives CASRSMTGNYGYTF.

The DNA for the CDR3 is TGTGCCAGCTCACCACCACACAGCTCCTACGAGCAGTACTTC. Translation gives CASSPPHSSYEQYF. This chain connects TRBV18 to TRBJ2-7; D call uncertain. Deletions cut 0 bases from V and 0 bases from J, with 6 bases between. The germline V gene has CDR1 KGHSH and CDR2 LQKENI. The CDR3 has 14 residues.

V usage is TRBV5-1 and J usage is TRBJ2-6; possible D gene TRBD1, 6 bases. The germline gives CDR1 SGHRS, CDR2 YFSETQ. V was pared by 4 bases and J by 2 bases, with 13 bases between. The CDR3 is made up of 16 amino acids. CDR3: CASSPGDTAGANVLTF. The DNA of the CDR3 is TGCGCCAGCAGCCCAGGGGACACGGCTGGGGCCAACGTCCTGACTTTC.

The V gene is TRBV10-2, the J gene TRBJ2-1, with D possibly being TRBD1 (7 bases). V dropped 7 bases and J dropped 9 bases, with 19 bases sitting between them. CDR1 and CDR2 (germline): WSHSY, SAAADI. This CDR3 spans 14 amino acids. CDR3 nucleotides: TGCGCCAGCATACCGGGACAGAGAGCGGGTGAGCAGTTCTTC. Protein sequence: CASIPGQRAGEQFF.

The CDR3 DNA reads TGTGCCAGATCGACCTCCAGCTCTGGAAACACCATATATTTT. Protein product: CARSTSSSGNTIYF. V and J are TRBV5-3 and TRBJ1-3; D gene uncertain. TRBV5-3 is placed among ORFs of uncertain function. V was trimmed by 7 bases and J by 0 bases, leaving 11 bases between them. The CDR3 consists of 14 residues.

J is TRBJ1-4 and V is TRBV7-8; tentative D call: TRBD1 (5 bases). This CDR3 region has 14 residues. Germline assignment: CDR1 SGHVS and CDR2 FQNEAQ. Trimming shortened V by 2 bases and J by 8 bases, and 12 bases separated the two germline ends. Here the CDR3 DNA reads TGTGCCAGCAGCTTAACGGGGGAGGAAGAAAAACTGTTTTTT. It yields the protein CASSLTGEEEKLFF.

The J gene is TRBJ2-3, the V gene TRBV6-5; the D is unclear. Trimming removed 6 bases from V and 0 bases from J, with 10 bases in between. Germline V gene lookup returns CDR1 MNHEY and CDR2 SVGAGI. CDR3 size: 14 residues. CDR3 bases: TGTGCCAGCAGATCACATCCTAGCACAGATACGCAGTATTTT. Translating gives CASRSHPSTDTQYF.

V gene TRBV28 combines with J gene TRBJ1-5; D not resolved. V was shortened by 6 bases and J by 4 bases, with 19 bases between the two germline ends. This CDR3 region has 16 residues. Germline values: CDR1 MDHEN, CDR2 SYDVKM. Here the CDR3 DNA reads TGTGCCAGCAGCCCCACTGGGCCCCGGGCAAATCAGCCCCAGCATTTT. It codes for CASSPTGPRANQPQHF.

V gene TRBV5-4 combines with J gene TRBJ2-7; tentatively, D is TRBD2 (6 bases). There are 14 residues in the CDR3. Germline CDR1 SGHNT, CDR2 YYREEE (reference sequence). V was trimmed by 3 bases and J by 5 bases, leaving 15 bases between them. CDR3 loop: CASSSGVGANEQYF. The CDR3 nucleotides are TGTGCCAGCAGCTCGGGAGTTGGGGCCAACGAGCAGTACTTC.

The chain employs TRBV28 and TRBJ2-3; D uncertain. CDR3 length: 13 amino acids. V was shortened by 10 bases and J by 2 bases, with 13 bases between the two germline ends. Per germline, CDR1 MDHEN and CDR2 SYDVKM. The CDR3 sequence is CATSSLSTDTQYF. CDR3 coding DNA: TGTGCCACTTCGTCATTGTCCACAGATACGCAGTATTTT.

This clone was recorded once. The V gene is TRBV5-4, the J gene TRBJ2-1; perhaps TRBD1 as D (5 bases). The CDR3 runs 11 residues. Germline V gene sequence: CDR1 SGHNT, CDR2 YYREEE (reference sequence). Between the trimmed V and J ends, which lost 7 bases and 10 bases, there was a span of 12 bases. The CDR3 loop is CASAQGREQFF. The DNA for the CDR3 is TGTGCCAGCGCGCAGGGAAGAGAGCAGTTCTTC.

The V gene is TRBV19, the J gene TRBJ2-7, with no clear D. Trimming removed 10 bases at V and 2 bases at J, with 24 bases between. Germline V gene data show CDR1 as LNHDA and CDR2 as SQIVND (reference sequence). The length of the CDR3 is 16 residues. The CDR3 nucleotides read TGTGCCACCCACTATGACGGCCGAGGAGTGACCTACGAGCAGTACTTC. It is translated as CATHYDGRGVTYEQYF.